This T cell receptor (beta chain) is from a study of monozygotic twins with inflammatory bowel disease (dated by TCRdb to the late 2010s). Regarding the research as a whole: The complete study included about 28 monozygotic twin pairs: 19 IBD-discordant Danish pairs and nine German pairs, of which four were IBD-concordant and five were IBD-discordant. The search for disease-associated traits relied mainly on comparing IBD patients with their genetically identical healthy co-twins within discordant pairs. Each individual had, on average, about 151 000 unique TCRalpha sequences and 181 000 unique TCRbeta sequences available for analysis. The research as a whole found: No single strong signal or clonotype linked to IBD turned up in the results, so the idea that one exists was not supported. IBD patients shared fewer clonotypes with other individuals than healthy twins did, most markedly in patients showing signs of disease activity. Differing immunosuppressive treatments among patients may have added background noise and inter-individual variability to the repertoires. Different T cell subtypes could not be distinguished in the analysis. Measured by the inverse Simpson index, TCRbeta repertoire diversity was lower in IBD patients than in their healthy co-twins. Concordant and discordant twins showed no difference in repertoire similarity, possibly because of limited statistical power.

From cysteine to phenylalanine, the CDR3 is 17 amino acids long. The coding DNA is unavailable. CDR1 and CDR2 are drawn from the germline V gene (reference sequence): LNHNV, YYDKDF. Receptor libraries were prepared by 5' RACE. For each TCR library, approximately 3,700 ng of total RNA was used. For each sample, cDNA synthesis was carried out in eight separate reactions using SMARTScribe reverse transcriptase. Unique molecular identifiers containing a 6-nucleotide sample barcode were introduced through template switching during cDNA synthesis. TCRalpha and TCRbeta cDNA was amplified by two nested PCRs of about 15 and 9 cycles, with bead purification after each PCR. Before amplification, the cDNA was treated with uracil DNA-glycosylase and purified using the QIAquick PCR purification kit. In the second PCR, Illumina TruSeq-compatible adapters and sample-specific barcodes were added. Library quality and concentration were assessed using TapeStation and Qubit, and about 4.7 ng of each library was pooled. The pooled libraries were sequenced with 2 x 100 bp reads and custom sequencing primers on an Illumina HiSeq2500 single-index Rapid Run. In the original analysis: MiGEC version 1.2.6 was used for UMI-based consensus assembly to correct PCR and sequencing errors. MiXCR version 2.1.1 was used to carry out V(D)J alignment, clonotype assembly and CDR3 extraction. To normalise gene usage, clonotype sharing and MAIT/NKT TCR abundance, the analysis used the top 1000, 10 000 and 20 000 clonotypes per sample. After downsampling to 27 000 UMIs, diversity was calculated as the inverse Simpson index using the vegan R package. Paired Mann-Whitney U tests on discordant twin pairs were used, with Benjamini-Hochberg multiple-testing correction. TCRdb reprocessed the public reads and reports one entry per CDR3 protein sequence, without DNA. The authors' filters were not applied to this entry. This sample's table lists some 330,000 distinct CDR3 sequences. Less than 6.5% of the sample is in the top ten clones.

As regards this clonotype: Which antigen it targets is not known.

From each donor, an approximately 2.4 ml peripheral blood sample was collected into PAXgene tubes and kept at -80 degrees C. Without T cell sorting, total RNA was isolated from whole blood using the PAXgene blood miRNA kit on an automated QIAcube. Deep TCRalpha and TCRbeta repertoire profiling with unique molecular barcoding was performed on peripheral blood of monozygotic twin pairs concordant or discordant for inflammatory bowel disease. Smoking habits were recorded for all twin pairs, with individuals classified as current, former or never smokers. The V and J genes are TRBV15 and TRBJ2-7; the D gene TCRdb calls, TRBD1, cannot be checked with no DNA. Source material: blood. This sequence originates from a human donor with ulcerative colitis or Crohn's disease, or a healthy co-twin of an affected twin (not recorded which). The CDR3 protein: CATSRDGAGDSSYEQYF.